This TCR beta chain came from a study of cytomegalovirus exposure and HLA in healthy donors. Trimming removed 3 bases from V and 4 bases from J, with 16 bases in between. The CDR3 loop spans 17 amino acids. CDR1 is MDHEN, CDR2 SYDVKM, per germline. The PCR made use of 60 Vbeta and 13 Jbeta primers. Here immunoSEQ multiplex PCR was the method, and the copy in TCRdb shows in-frame clones only, minus some. This sample carries under 200,000 clones, roughly 82% of them seen once, and the ten largest clones take roughly 1.6%. The chain joins TRBV28 to TRBJ2-6; TRBD1 might be the D (5 bases). The source is a girl between 10 and 17 years old in good health and CMV-seropositive. The sequencing sample was made of PBMCs. The CDR3: CASSLAGFLAGANVLTF. As DNA, the CDR3 is TGTGCCAGCAGTTTGGCAGGGTTCCTGGCCGGGGCCAACGTCCTGACTTTC. The variable domain in full, completed from reference TRBV28 and TRBJ2-6, reads DVKVTQSSRYLVKRTGEKVFLECVQDMDHENMFWYRQDPGLGLRLIYFSYDVKMKEKGDIPEGYSVSREKKERFSLILESASTNQTSMYLCASSLAGFLAGANVLTFGAGSRLTVL.